This TCR beta chain was observed in a study of control samples from healthy donors and cancer patients. Assay: immunoSEQ multiplex PCR; the TCRdb copy retains only in-frame clones and omits some. The sample records 150,000 to 200,000 clones, 88% being singletons. Germline CDR1 is SGHAT and CDR2 is FQNNGV. Trimming cost V 5 bases and J 0 bases; bases outside gene matches: 9. The CDR3 length is 16 residues. The rearrangement links TRBV11-2 to TRBJ1-1, with 7 nucleotides matching TRBD1. The origin of this receptor is a woman in her thirties in good health. The specimen was blood. The DNA of the CDR3 is TGTGCCAGCAGCCCAGGGACAGTTCTATTGAACACTGAAGCTTTCTTT. This codes for CASSPGTVLLNTEAFF.